What follows is one T cell receptor (beta chain) and its context. No antigen is known for it. The sample is drawn from a study of cytomegalovirus exposure and HLA in healthy donors. As for the study in general: There were fewer than 130 million unique TCR beta sequences, drawn from 180 million or so T cells, in an earlier analysis. Notes on the study in general: Usually a TCR sequence was rare, but some public TCRs were found in many donors. Productive rates of about 90% or about 30% were seen for most TCR beta V segments in an earlier analysis. Cytomegalovirus-associated status was assigned to about 160 TCR beta chains.

Trimming took off 0 bases at V and 12 bases at J, with 11 bases between the two ends. Germline values: CDR1 GTSNPN, CDR2 SVGIG (reference sequence). This CDR3 is 12 amino acids long. The PCR made use of 60 Vbeta and 13 Jbeta primers. Data came from immunoSEQ multiplex PCR; TCRdb stores just in-frame clones and leaves some out. The data show 110,000 to 150,000 clones, with roughly 80% seen just once and around 4% held by the top ten. V is TRBV30 and J is TRBJ1-4; possibly TRBD1 for D (5 bases). The sequence came from a man aged 40-49 years in good health and CMV-seropositive. Sample: PBMCs. The DNA of the CDR3 is TGTGCCTGGAGTGTCAGGCAGGGCGAACTGTTTTTT. This translates into CAWSVRQGELFF.